Reported below is one T cell receptor (beta chain). This clonotype was observed a few times. This clone's antigen is unknown. It has no much larger one-base neighbor in the sample; base qualities were not kept. TCRbeta repertoires were quantified from mRNA rather than genomic DNA, which captures expressed receptors. Buffy coat leukocytes were collected into Trizol, and RNA was extracted with the Direct-zol RNA MiniPrep Plus kit without cell sorting. EDTA blood tubes were centrifuged immediately at 4°C to separate plasma, buffy coat and red blood cells. These data come from a study of robustness of blood B and T cell sequencing (dated by TCRdb to 2016 to 2019). Study-level background: The study aimed to determine how much peripheral blood is needed to reliably characterize an individual's TCRbeta and IgG repertoires. In each of the ten independently drawn blood samples, TCRbeta and IgG repertoires were quantified. Two replicate TCRbeta cDNA libraries were prepared from one shared RNA pool from a single 10 ml draw, serving as technical replicates.

The paper as a whole reports these results and caveats: Across technical replicate libraries, 90% to 95% of the top 10,000 TCRbeta clonotypes in one library were also found in the other. Evidence of cross-contamination, likely resulting from batch processing, was observed in one pair of TCRbeta libraries, and the UMI-sequence pairs shared between the two libraries were removed. The TCRbeta rarefaction curves did not fully level off, which suggests either under-sequencing or many low-abundance clonotypes. Every single 10 ml sample contained the 1,000 most abundant TCRbeta clonotypes from the pooled draws. Combining 3 or 4 tubes (about 26-40 ml blood) brought coverage of the top 10,000 TCRbeta clonotypes close to saturation. Overlap of rare TCRbeta clonotypes did not improve with pooling tubes, implying much larger blood volumes would be needed to capture them. Immediate fractionation was required for EDTA tubes, so the use of EDTA tubes in multi-site collections was limited.

Library method: PCR. The instrument was an Illumina MiSeq. cDNA was made using SMARTScribe reverse transcriptase and a 5' template-switch oligo that added a universal priming site. Each cDNA molecule was tagged by a 12-nucleotide random unique molecular identifier (UMI) carried on the template-switch oligo. During reverse transcription, TCRbeta transcripts were targeted using chain-specific reverse primers. Residual template-switch adapters were removed by uracil DNA glycosylase treatment, and cDNA was purified using a Qiagen MinElute kit. For the first PCR, 23 cycles were run with KAPA HiFi HotStart ReadyMix and step-out primers, split across four 50 ul reactions. Before further amplification, first-round PCR products were gel-purified. Illumina Nextera adapters were attached in a second PCR of 7 to 9 cycles, and the libraries were then purified and pooled. A 50-nucleotide 5' read captured the UMI barcode for each TCRbeta molecule. The source study handled its data this way. The MIGEC toolkit was used to group reads by UMI into consensus reads. PEAR was used to merge forward and reverse consensus reads into final reads. A custom decontamination script removed identical UMI-sequence pairs shared across libraries, treating them as cross-sample contamination. MIGMAP, a wrapper around IgBLAST, was used to carry out V(D)J assignment and CDR3 extraction. A TCR clonotype was defined by an identical V gene, J gene and CDR3 amino acid sequence; no sequencing was done for CDR1 and CDR2. TCRdb trimmed public reads at Q25 via fastp, called clones via MiXCR and kept in-frame beta chains. Each CDR3 protein appears once, grouped with its most common genes and DNA. TCRdb, not the authors, supplied the V and J calls. This sample has over a thousand distinct CDR3 sequences in its table, and about 73% of those were observed once. The top ten clonotypes cover 40% to 50% of the sample.

The CDR3 sequence holds 16 residues, the cysteine and phenylalanine included. Just the 48-base CDR3 DNA is kept, in frame starting at base 1. V is clipped by 1 base and J by 2 bases, and the sequence between their germline boundaries is 13 bases long. According to the germline V gene (reference sequence), CDR1 reads LNHNV and CDR2 reads YYDKDF. Sequencing was carried out using peripheral blood. The sequence came from a human donor in good health. The chain is encoded by TRBV15 joined to TRBJ2-3, and TRBD2 may be the D gene, going by 7 matching bases. The encoded CDR3 is CATSRGRGGDTDTQYF. The sequence in DNA is TGTGCCACCAGCAGAGGAAGGGGGGGAGACACAGATACGCAGTATTTT.